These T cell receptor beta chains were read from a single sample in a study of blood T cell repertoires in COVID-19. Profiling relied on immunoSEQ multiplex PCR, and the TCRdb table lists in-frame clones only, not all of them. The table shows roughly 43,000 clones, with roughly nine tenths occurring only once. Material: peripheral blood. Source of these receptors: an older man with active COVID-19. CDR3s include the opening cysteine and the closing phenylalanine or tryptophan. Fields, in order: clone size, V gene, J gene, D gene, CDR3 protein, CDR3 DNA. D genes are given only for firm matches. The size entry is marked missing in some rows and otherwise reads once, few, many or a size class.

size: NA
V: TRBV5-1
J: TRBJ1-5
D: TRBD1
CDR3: CASSLGQGDQPQHF
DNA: TGCGCCAGCAGCCTGGGACAGGGTGATCAGCCCCAGCATTTT

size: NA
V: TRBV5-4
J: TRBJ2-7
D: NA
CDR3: CASSIYGSSYEQYF
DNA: TGTGCCAGCAGCATCTACGGGTCTTCCTACGAGCAGTACTTC

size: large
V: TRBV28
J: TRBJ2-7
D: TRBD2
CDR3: CASSSEYERGAAYEQYF
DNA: TGTGCCAGCAGTTCGGAGTATGAGCGGGGGGCTGCCTACGAGCAGTACTTC

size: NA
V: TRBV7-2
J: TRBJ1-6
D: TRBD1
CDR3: CASSLNTQGAGSPLHF
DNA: TGTGCCAGCAGCTTAAATACACAGGGGGCTGGGTCACCCCTCCACTTT

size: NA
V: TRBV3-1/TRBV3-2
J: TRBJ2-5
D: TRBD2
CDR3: CASSQDRTSGGGETQYF
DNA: TGTGCCAGCAGCCAAGATAGAACTAGCGGGGGCGGGGAGACCCAGTACTTC

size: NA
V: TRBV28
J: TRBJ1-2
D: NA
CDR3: CASSLVQNYGYTF
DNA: TGTGCCAGCAGTTTAGTCCAGAACTATGGCTACACCTTC

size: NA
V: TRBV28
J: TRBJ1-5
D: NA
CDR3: CASSLAPAGQPQHF
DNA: TGTGCCAGCAGTTTGGCACCGGCGGGTCAGCCCCAGCATTTT

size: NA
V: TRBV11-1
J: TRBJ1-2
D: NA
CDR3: CASRGRVTEIYGYTF
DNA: TGTGCCAGCAGGGGTCGGGTCACCGAGATCTATGGCTACACCTTC

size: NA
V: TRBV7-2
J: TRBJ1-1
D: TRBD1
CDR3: CASSLAPGQGEAFF
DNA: TGTGCCAGCAGCTTAGCCCCGGGACAGGGTGAAGCTTTCTTT

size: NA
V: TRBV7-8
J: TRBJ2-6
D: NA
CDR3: CASRRQGPFSGANVLTF
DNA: TGTGCCAGCAGACGCCAGGGTCCCTTCTCTGGGGCCAACGTCCTGACTTTC

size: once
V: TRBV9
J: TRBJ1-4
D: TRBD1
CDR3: CASSVMQGVGEKLFF
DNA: TGTGCCAGCAGCGTTATGCAGGGGGTAGGAGAAAAACTGTTTTTT

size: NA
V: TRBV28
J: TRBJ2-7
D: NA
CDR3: CASSRLTYEQYF
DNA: TGTGCCAGCAGCAGACTAACCTACGAGCAGTACTTC

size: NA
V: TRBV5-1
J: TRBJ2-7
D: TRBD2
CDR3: CASSLWTSGASVYEQYF
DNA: TGCGCCAGCAGCTTGTGGACTAGCGGGGCCTCGGTCTACGAGCAGTACTTC

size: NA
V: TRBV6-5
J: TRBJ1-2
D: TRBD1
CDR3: CASSSSRQGEFYGYTF
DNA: TGTGCCAGCAGTTCCTCGCGACAGGGGGAATTTTATGGCTACACCTTC

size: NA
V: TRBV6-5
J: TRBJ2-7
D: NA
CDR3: CASSYSNGAGEQYF
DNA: TGTGCCAGCAGTTACTCGAATGGGGCAGGGGAGCAGTACTTC

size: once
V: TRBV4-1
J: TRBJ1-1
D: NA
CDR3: CASSHGGHTNTEAFF
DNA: TGCGCCAGCAGCCATGGCGGACACACGAACACTGAAGCTTTCTTT

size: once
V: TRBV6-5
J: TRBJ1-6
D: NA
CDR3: CASSLEIENSPLHF
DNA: TGTGCCAGCAGCCTCGAGATTGAAAATTCACCCCTCCACTTT

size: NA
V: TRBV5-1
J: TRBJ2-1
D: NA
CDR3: CASVTGDSNNEQFF
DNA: TGCGCCAGCGTGACCGGCGACAGCAACAATGAGCAGTTCTTC

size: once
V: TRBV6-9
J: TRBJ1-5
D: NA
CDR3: CASMTRGSNQPQHF
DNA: TGTGCCAGCATGACTCGTGGAAGCAATCAGCCCCAGCATTTT

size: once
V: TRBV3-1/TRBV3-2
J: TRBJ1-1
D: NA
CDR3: CASSLQVNGAEAFF
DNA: TGTGCCAGCAGCCTTCAAGTGAACGGGGCTGAAGCTTTCTTT

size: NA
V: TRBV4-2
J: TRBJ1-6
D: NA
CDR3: CASSQASGDYNSPLHF
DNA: TGTGCCAGCAGCCAGGCTTCAGGGGATTATAATTCACCCCTCCACTTT

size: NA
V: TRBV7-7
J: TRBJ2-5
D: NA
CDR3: CASSSTTARETQYF
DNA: TGTGCTAGCAGCTCCACTACGGCGCGGGAGACCCAGTACTTC

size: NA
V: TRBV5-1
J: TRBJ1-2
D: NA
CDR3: CASSLGQAGYTF
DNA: TGCGCCAGCAGCTTGGGGCAGGCTGGCTACACCTTC

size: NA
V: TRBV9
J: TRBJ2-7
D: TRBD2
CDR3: CASSALAGSSYEQYF
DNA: TGTGCCAGCAGCGCCTTAGCGGGGAGTTCGTACGAGCAGTACTTC

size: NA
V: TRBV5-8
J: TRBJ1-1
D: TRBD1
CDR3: CASPPLGQGLGPTEAFF
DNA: TGTGCCAGCCCCCCCCTCGGACAGGGATTAGGGCCCACTGAAGCTTTCTTT

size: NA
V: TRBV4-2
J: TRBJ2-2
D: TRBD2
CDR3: CASSQDWSGGVTGELFF
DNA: TGTGCCAGCAGCCAAGATTGGAGCGGGGGAGTCACCGGGGAGCTGTTTTTT

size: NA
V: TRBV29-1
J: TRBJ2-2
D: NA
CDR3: CSGGQSTGELFF
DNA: TGCAGCGGGGGGCAGTCCACCGGGGAGCTGTTTTTT

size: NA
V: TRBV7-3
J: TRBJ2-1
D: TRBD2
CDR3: CASSLEAGAYNEQFF
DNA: TGTGCCAGCAGCTTAGAAGCGGGGGCCTACAATGAGCAGTTCTTC

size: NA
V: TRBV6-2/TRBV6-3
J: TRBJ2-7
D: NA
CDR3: CASSYRGRGYEQYF
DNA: TGTGCCAGCAGTTACCGGGGCAGGGGCTACGAGCAGTACTTC

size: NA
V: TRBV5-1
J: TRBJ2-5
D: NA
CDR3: CASSLLNPRGSRTQYF
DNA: TGCGCCAGCAGCCTCCTCAATCCGCGGGGCTCTCGGACCCAGTACTTC

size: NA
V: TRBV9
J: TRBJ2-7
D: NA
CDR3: CASVLGGSSYEQYF
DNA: TGTGCCAGCGTCCTCGGGGGTAGCTCCTACGAGCAGTACTTC

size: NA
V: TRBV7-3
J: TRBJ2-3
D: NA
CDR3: CASSYRGLRTDTQYF
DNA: TGTGCCAGCAGCTACCGGGGACTTCGCACAGATACGCAGTATTTT

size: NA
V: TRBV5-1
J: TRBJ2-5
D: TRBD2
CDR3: CASKLAGEETQYF
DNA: TGCGCCAGCAAGTTGGCGGGGGAAGAGACCCAGTACTTC

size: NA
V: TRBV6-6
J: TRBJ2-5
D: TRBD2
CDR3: CASSLTSGGPETQYF
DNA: TGTGCCAGCAGCCTGACTAGCGGGGGACCAGAGACCCAGTACTTC

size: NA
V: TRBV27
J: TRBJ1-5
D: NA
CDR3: CASSFAGVGNQPQHF
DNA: TGTGCCAGCAGTTTCGCAGGGGTGGGCAATCAGCCCCAGCATTTT

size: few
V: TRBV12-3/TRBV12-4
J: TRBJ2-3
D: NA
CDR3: CASRLSPGDTQYF
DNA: TGTGCCAGCAGGCTATCCCCGGGGGATACGCAGTATTTT

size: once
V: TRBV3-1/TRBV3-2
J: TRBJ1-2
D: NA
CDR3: CASSQGWTANYGYTF
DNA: TGTGCCAGCAGCCAAGGGTGGACAGCTAACTATGGCTACACCTTC

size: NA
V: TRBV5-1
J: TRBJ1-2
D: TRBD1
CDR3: CASSLARDSYGYTF
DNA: TGCGCCAGCAGCTTGGCCCGGGACAGCTATGGCTACACCTTC

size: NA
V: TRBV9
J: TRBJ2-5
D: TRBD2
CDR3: CASSVAFSAGEETQYF
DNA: TGTGCCAGCAGCGTAGCCTTCTCTGCGGGGGAAGAGACCCAGTACTTC